The 30 T cell receptor beta chains below all came from one sample that was sequenced in a study of cytomegalovirus exposure and HLA in healthy donors. This PCR relied on a set of 60 Vbeta primers and 13 Jbeta primers. Method: immunoSEQ multiplex PCR; TCRdb's copy keeps in-frame clones and lacks some. The data show about 120,000 clones, 65% to 75% seen once. The sample was PBMCs. Source of these receptors: a man aged 30 to 39 in good health and CMV-seropositive.

J is TRBJ2-5 and V is TRBV19; TRBD1 agrees at 10 bases. Germline V CDR1 and CDR2: LNHDA, SQIVND (reference sequence). The CDR3 consists of 14 residues. Unmatched junction bases numbered 4, after V lost 5 bases and J lost 4 bases. CDR3 amino acids: CASSLTGGRETQYF. The CDR3 DNA follows: TGTGCCAGTAGTTTGACAGGGGGCCGAGAGACCCAGTACTTC.

This chain links TRBV5-1 with TRBJ1-6, with TRBD1 matching 8 bases. CDR1 and CDR2 (germline): SGHRS, YFSETQ. V was pared by 4 bases and J by 11 bases, with 8 bases of the junction left unmatched. The CDR3 spans 14 residues. This CDR3 is CASSTQGAGTPLHF. The CDR3 bases are TGCGCCAGCAGCACCCAGGGGGCGGGTACACCCCTCCACTTT.

The chain recombines TRBV5-1 with TRBJ1-1; weak D call: TRBD1 (6 bases). Germline loops: CDR1 SGHRS, CDR2 YFSETQ. The CDR3 sequence is 15 residues long. The V end lost 2 bases, the J end lost 1 base, and 12 bases lay between the germline ends. DNA of the CDR3: TGCGCCAGCAGCTTACTTGGACAGTCGAACACTGAAGCTTTCTTT. It yields the protein CASSLLGQSNTEAFF.

This chain joins TRBV10-1 and TRBJ1-6; D possibly corresponds to TRBD1 (5 bases). The CDR3 consists of 13 residues. V shed 6 bases and J shed 6 bases, with 9 bases lying between them. The V gene's germline CDR1 is WNHNN and CDR2 SYGVQD (reference sequence). DNA of the CDR3: TGCGCCAGCAGGATCGACAGTAATTCACCCCTCCACTTT. It yields the protein CASRIDSNSPLHF.

This clone was picked up a small number of times. The V gene is TRBV11-2, the J gene TRBJ1-4; D gene unclear. Germline V gene lookup returns CDR1 SGHAT and CDR2 FQNNGV. This CDR3 is 14 amino acids long. The V and J ends lost 5 bases and 0 bases respectively, with 7 bases between them. The CDR3 DNA reads TGTGCCAGCAGCCGACTTGCAACTAATGAAAAACTGTTTTTT. The encoded protein is CASSRLATNEKLFF.

V gene TRBV5-4 combines with J gene TRBJ2-5, with 7 positions matching TRBD2. Germline values: CDR1 SGHNT, CDR2 YYREEE (reference sequence). V shed 4 bases, J shed 4 bases, and the junction held 1 base outside the gene matches. The CDR3 consists of 12 residues. The CDR3 sequence is CASSGGGETQYF. The CDR3 nucleotides read TGTGCCAGCAGCGGGGGGGGAGAGACCCAGTACTTC.

This chain joins TRBV6-5 and TRBJ2-7, with 11 bases lining up with TRBD1. Germline V CDR1 and CDR2: MNHEY, SVGAGI. The CDR3 runs 15 residues. The V and J ends lost 6 bases and 2 bases, in that order; junction bases with no gene match: 6. The CDR3 sequence: CASSSGQGGTYEQYF. CDR3 DNA: TGTGCCAGCAGCTCGGGACAGGGGGGAACCTACGAGCAGTACTTC.

This chain links TRBV11-3 with TRBJ2-7; tentatively, D is TRBD2 (6 bases). The V and J ends lost 4 bases and 3 bases respectively, with 16 bases between them. Per germline, CDR1 SGHNT and CDR2 YENEEA. CDR3 length equals 15 residues. The CDR3 sequence is CASSYGIGEDYEQYF. The CDR3 DNA reads as TGTGCCAGCAGCTACGGGATAGGGGAGGACTACGAGCAGTACTTC.

This clone came up once. V and J are TRBV7-9 and TRBJ1-1; D is possibly TRBD1 (5 bases). The CDR3 contains 12 residues. Trimming left V 5 bases short and J 10 bases short, with 14 bases between. CDR1 and CDR2 from the germline V gene are SEHNR and FQNEAQ (reference sequence). The CDR3 loop reads CASSGRGGTAFF. In DNA, the CDR3 is TGTGCCAGCAGCGGCCGTGGGGGGACAGCTTTCTTT.

The chain links TRBV7-2 to TRBJ2-5; D call uncertain. The ends were cut back, 3 bases at V and 5 bases at J, with 13 bases in the middle. Looked up from germline, CDR1 is SGHTA and CDR2 is FQGNSA. The CDR3 consists of 14 residues. This CDR3 reads CASSFTPARETQYF. Here the CDR3 DNA reads TGTGCCAGCAGCTTTACCCCGGCTAGGGAGACCCAGTACTTC.

This chain links TRBV6-4 with TRBJ1-2; a possible D gene is TRBD1 (5 bases). The CDR3 totals 15 residues. CDR1 and CDR2 (germline): MRHNA, SNTAGT. V lost 2 bases and J 8 bases, leaving 18 bases between the germline ends. CDR3 protein: CASSDPAAPQGGYTF. Written as DNA, the CDR3 is TGTGCCAGCAGTGACCCCGCAGCACCTCAGGGAGGCTACACCTTC.

The V gene is TRBV9, the J gene TRBJ2-7; 7 bases are shared with TRBD1. This CDR3 contains 12 residues. CDR1 SGDLS and CDR2 YYNGEE come from the germline V gene. The junction had 2 bases not matched to a gene; V was cut back by 3 bases and J by 5 bases. This chain's CDR3 is CASSADRDEQYF. The DNA for the CDR3 is TGTGCCAGCAGCGCCGACAGGGACGAGCAGTACTTC.

This clone was detected many times. The J gene is TRBJ2-6, the V gene TRBV6-6, with 7 bases that match TRBD1. The junction had 7 bases not matched to a gene; V was cut back by 5 bases and J by 12 bases. Germline lookup yields CDR1 MNHNY and CDR2 SVGAGI (reference sequence). The CDR3 sequence is 13 residues long. Written as DNA, the CDR3 is TGTGCCAGCAGTCAGGGACAGTCTACCGTCCTGACTTTC. It encodes CASSQGQSTVLTF.

This chain connects TRBV13 to TRBJ2-3, with 9 bases lining up with TRBD2. The V segment lost 5 bases and the J segment 9 bases; nucleotides outside the gene matches: 3. CDR3 length equals 12 residues. The germline V gene encodes CDR1 PRHDT and CDR2 FYEKMQ (reference sequence). The CDR3 here is CASSNGLATQYF. CDR3 DNA sequence: TGTGCCAGCAGCAACGGACTAGCGACGCAGTATTTT.

V usage is TRBV4-1 and J usage is TRBJ2-5; 11 positions agree with TRBD2. J was trimmed by 2 bases and V by 4 bases; bases with no gene match: 6. The CDR3 runs to 16 residues. The germline CDR1 and CDR2 sequences are MGHRA and YSYEKL. The CDR3 is CASSLSLAGGQETQYF. CDR3 nucleotides: TGCGCCAGCAGCCTATCCCTAGCGGGGGGTCAAGAGACCCAGTACTTC.

The chain is built from TRBV4-1 and TRBJ1-2; possibly TRBD1 for D (5 bases). The CDR3 is made up of 16 amino acids. The germline CDR1 and CDR2 sequences are MGHRA and YSYEKL. V was clipped by 0 bases and J by 4 bases, with 15 bases between them. Written as DNA, the CDR3 is TGCGCCAGCAGCCAAGAGGTGGGGGGAGGCCTCTATGGCTACACCTTC. This translates into CASSQEVGGGLYGYTF.

J is TRBJ2-1 and V is TRBV11-2; no clear D gene. In germline, CDR1 is SGHAT, CDR2 FQNNGV. The CDR3 is 15 residues long. V dropped 2 bases and J dropped 3 bases, with 11 bases sitting between them. The CDR3 nucleotides read TGTGCCAGCAGCTTAATGGGCAGTGGCTACAATGAGCAGTTCTTC. Its translation: CASSLMGSGYNEQFF. The variable domain in full, with the rest retrieved from reference TRBV11-2 and TRBJ2-1, is EAGVAQSPRYKIIEKRQSVAFWCNPISGHATLYWYQQILGQGPKLLIQFQNNGVVDDSQLPKDRFSAERLKGVDSTLKIQPAKLEDSAVYLCASSLMGSGYNEQFFGPGTRLTVL.

V gene TRBV19 combines with J gene TRBJ2-5; D possibly corresponds to TRBD2 (5 bases). CDR3 length: 12 residues. Germline assignment: CDR1 LNHDA and CDR2 SQIVND (reference sequence). V lost 3 bases to trimming and J lost 5 bases, with 7 bases between them. The CDR3, as DNA: TGTGCCAGTAGTATCGGGGTGGAGACCCAGTACTTC. The encoded protein is CASSIGVETQYF. The complete variable domain, with remaining parts taken from reference TRBV19 and TRBJ2-5, reads DGGITQSPKYLFRKEGQNVTLSCEQNLNHDAMYWYRQDPGQGLRLIYYSQIVNDFQKGDIAEGYSVSREKKESFPLTVTSAQKNPTAFYLCASSIGVETQYFGPGTRLLVL.

The V and J genes are TRBV5-1 and TRBJ2-7, with 8 bases fitting TRBD1. Germline V CDR1 and CDR2: SGHRS, YFSETQ. J gave up 3 bases and V 0 bases, and 8 bases lay outside the gene matches. The CDR3 has 16 amino acids. The chain's CDR3 is CASSLERTGIRYEQYF. The CDR3 DNA reads as TGCGCCAGCAGCTTGGAAAGGACAGGGATCCGCTACGAGCAGTACTTC. Looking up the rest from reference TRBV5-1 and TRBJ2-7 gives the full variable domain: KAGVTQTPRYLIKTRGQQVTLSCSPISGHRSVSWYQQTPGQGLQFLFEYFSETQRNKGNFPGRFSGRQFSNSRSEMNVSTLELGDSALYLCASSLERTGIRYEQYFGPGTRLTVT.

This chain links TRBV7-9 with TRBJ1-2; tentative D call: TRBD1 (5 bases). The V gene's germline CDR1 is SEHNR and CDR2 FQNEAQ (reference sequence). The V end was cut by 0 bases, the J end by 4 bases, with 9 bases between. The CDR3 spans 14 residues. The DNA of the CDR3 is TGTGCCAGCAGCTTAGCAGGGACTGGCTATGGCTACACCTTC. Amino acid sequence: CASSLAGTGYGYTF.

The V gene is TRBV2, the J gene TRBJ2-1; 13 nucleotides match TRBD2. From germline, CDR1 is SNHLY and CDR2 FYNNEI. V shed 9 bases, J shed 4 bases, and the junction held 9 bases outside the gene matches. The CDR3 covers 16 residues. The CDR3 is CARTPGLAGVYNEQFF. CDR3 nucleotides: TGTGCCAGGACCCCCGGACTAGCGGGGGTATACAATGAGCAGTTCTTC.

The chain carries TRBV9 and TRBJ2-5, with D perhaps TRBD1 (6 bases). This CDR3 region has 14 residues. In germline, CDR1 is SGDLS, CDR2 YYNGEE. V lost 4 bases to trimming and J lost 1 base, with 11 bases between them. CDR3 in amino acids: CASSLQGSQETQYF. In DNA form, the CDR3 reads TGTGCCAGCAGCCTACAGGGTTCCCAAGAGACCCAGTACTTC.

V gene TRBV5-6 combines with J gene TRBJ1-6; D might be TRBD1 (6 bases). This CDR3 is built from 16 residues. CDR1 is SGHDT and CDR2 is YYEEEE in the germline V gene. Trimming took 4 bases from V and 9 from J, leaving 20 bases between them. The CDR3 sequence is CASSPETGSLVSPLHF. CDR3 coding DNA: TGTGCCAGCAGCCCCGAGACAGGTTCGCTGGTTTCACCCCTCCACTTT.

The gene calls are TRBV5-1 and TRBJ1-2; D is perhaps TRBD1 (5 bases). The CDR3 loop spans 13 amino acids. Germline V gene data show CDR1 as SGHRS and CDR2 as YFSETQ. Trimming removed 4 bases from V and 4 bases from J, with 11 bases in between. The CDR3 spells CASSPDSLYGYTF. The CDR3 DNA follows: TGCGCCAGCAGCCCCGACAGTCTCTATGGCTACACCTTC. Variable domain in full (rest from reference TRBV5-1 and TRBJ1-2): KAGVTQTPRYLIKTRGQQVTLSCSPISGHRSVSWYQQTPGQGLQFLFEYFSETQRNKGNFPGRFSGRQFSNSRSEMNVSTLELGDSALYLCASSPDSLYGYTFGSGTRLTVV.

This clone showed up just a few times. The chain couples TRBV30 to TRBJ1-2; 8 bases match TRBD1. CDR1 and CDR2 from the germline V gene are GTSNPN and SVGIG (reference sequence). The J segment lost 7 bases and the V segment lost 2 bases, leaving 6 bases of the junction unmatched. This CDR3 region has 13 residues. This CDR3 is CAWSIGQGPGYTF. The CDR3 coding sequence is TGTGCCTGGAGTATAGGACAGGGACCTGGCTACACCTTC.

The gene calls are TRBV9 and TRBJ2-3; D unclear. Trimming shortened V by 4 bases and J by 1 base, and 7 bases separated the two germline ends. The CDR3 is 13 amino acids. CDR1 is SGDLS and CDR2 is YYNGEE in the germline V gene. CDR3 protein: CASSLRGTDTQYF. The CDR3 nucleotides read TGTGCCAGCAGCCTCCGGGGCACAGATACGCAGTATTTT.

The V and J genes are TRBV6-1 and TRBJ1-2; TRBD1 matches 8 bases. The germline gives CDR1 MNHNS, CDR2 SASEGT. Trimming took 6 bases from V and 7 from J; bases not matched to a gene: 10. This CDR3 comprises 14 residues. CDR3: CASRSIQGAGGYTF. In DNA form, the CDR3 reads TGTGCCAGCAGGTCAATCCAGGGGGCAGGTGGCTACACCTTC.

This clone was recorded once. This sequence joins TRBV29-1 and TRBJ2-7, with a tentative D call TRBD1 (5 bases). Germline assignment: CDR1 SQVTM and CDR2 ANQGSEA. Deletions cut 4 bases from V and 5 bases from J, with 18 bases between. CDR3 length: 14 amino acids. The CDR3 DNA follows: TGCAGCGTTGTTGTGTTGGCAGGGAATGACGAGCAGTACTTC. This codes for CSVVVLAGNDEQYF.

This rearrangement joins TRBV28 to TRBJ1-3, with D possibly matching TRBD1 (5 bases). V was shortened by 11 bases and J by 0 bases, with 14 bases between the two germline ends. This CDR3 has 14 amino acids. Per germline, CDR1 MDHEN and CDR2 SYDVKM. The CDR3 bases are TGTGCCGCGACCGACAGAGCCTCTGGAAACACCATATATTTT. Protein sequence: CAATDRASGNTIYF.

The rearrangement uses TRBV6-5 and TRBJ2-7; 7 bases align to TRBD1. Germline trimming cut 6 bases from V and 5 bases from J; bases unmatched to any gene: 13. The CDR3 is made up of 15 amino acids. Germline lookup yields CDR1 MNHEY and CDR2 SVGAGI. The CDR3 spells CASRTQGKRENEQYF. CDR3 coding DNA: TGTGCCAGCAGAACACAGGGGAAAAGGGAAAACGAGCAGTACTTC.